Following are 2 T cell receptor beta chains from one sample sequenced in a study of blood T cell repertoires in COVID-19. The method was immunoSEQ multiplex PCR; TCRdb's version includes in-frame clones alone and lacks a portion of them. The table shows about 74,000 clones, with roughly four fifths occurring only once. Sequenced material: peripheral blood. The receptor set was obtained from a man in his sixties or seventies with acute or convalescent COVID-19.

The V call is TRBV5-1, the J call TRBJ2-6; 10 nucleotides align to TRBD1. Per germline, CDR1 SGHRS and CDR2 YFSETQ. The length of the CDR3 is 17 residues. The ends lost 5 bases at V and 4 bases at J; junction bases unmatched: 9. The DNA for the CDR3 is TGCGCCAGCAGGGAAGGGACAGGGGTAGCCGGGGCCAACGTCCTGACTTTC. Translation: CASREGTGVAGANVLTF.

This chain's CDR3 is CASSDDRAGDEQYF. The CDR3 nucleotides read TGCGCCAGCAGCGACGACAGGGCGGGCGACGAGCAGTACTTC. The chain is built from TRBV5-1 and TRBJ2-7; 7 bases fit TRBD1. V lost 4 bases and J lost 5; bases outside the gene matches: 9. Germline loops: CDR1 SGHRS, CDR2 YFSETQ. The CDR3 contains 14 residues.